Listed below are T cell receptor beta chains from one sample, sequenced in a study of blood T cell repertoires in COVID-19. Profiled with immunoSEQ multiplex PCR; TCRdb holds only in-frame clones, not every one. The table includes some 100,000 clones, roughly 86% detected once. Sequenced: peripheral blood. These receptors were obtained from a man aged 50-60 years with acute or convalescent COVID-19. Both conserved end residues are part of each CDR3. The D gene is left open where the match is weak. The size entry is marked missing in some rows and otherwise reads once, few, many or a size class.

V,J,size,D,DNA,CDR3
TRBV27,TRBJ2-5,-,TRBD2,TGTGCCAGCAGTTCTCCGTATGAACGCGGGAGGCCAGAGACCCAGTACTTC,CASSSPYERGRPETQYF
TRBV19,TRBJ1-2,-,-,TGTGCCAGTATCCCATCCGGAGCGCAGGCGGCGGGTGGCTACACCTTC,CASIPSGAQAAGGYTF
TRBV2,TRBJ1-6,-,-,TGTGCCAGCACAGGGGCCAGCTCCTATAATTCACCCCTCCACTTT,CASTGASSYNSPLHF
TRBV9,TRBJ2-7,-,-,TGTGCCAGCAGCGTAGAGGGGATGAGCGACGAGCAGTACTTC,CASSVEGMSDEQYF
TRBV5-6,TRBJ2-6,-,TRBD1,TGTGCCAGCAGCTTCGGAGACAGGGGGAGTGGGGCCAACGTCCTGACTTTC,CASSFGDRGSGANVLTF
TRBV11-2,TRBJ2-7,once,-,TGTGCCAGCACCAGCGGCTACGAGCAGTACTTC,CASTSGYEQYF
TRBV6-5,TRBJ1-6,once,TRBD1,TGTGCCAGCCAGGGGGAGTCCTATAATTCACCCCTCCACTTT,CASQGESYNSPLHF
TRBV3-1/TRBV3-2,TRBJ2-5,-,-,TGTGCCAGCAGCCTCAGAGGTTCGTCGGAGACCCAGTACTTC,CASSLRGSSETQYF
TRBV12-3/TRBV12-4,TRBJ2-7,few,-,TGTGCCAGCAGGCCCGGGTGGAAGAGAGGGCAGTACTTC,CASRPGWKRGQYF
TRBV11-1,TRBJ2-7,-,TRBD2,TGTGCCAGCAGCTTAGCGGTAGCGGGAGTCTCCCACGAGCAGTACTTC,CASSLAVAGVSHEQYF